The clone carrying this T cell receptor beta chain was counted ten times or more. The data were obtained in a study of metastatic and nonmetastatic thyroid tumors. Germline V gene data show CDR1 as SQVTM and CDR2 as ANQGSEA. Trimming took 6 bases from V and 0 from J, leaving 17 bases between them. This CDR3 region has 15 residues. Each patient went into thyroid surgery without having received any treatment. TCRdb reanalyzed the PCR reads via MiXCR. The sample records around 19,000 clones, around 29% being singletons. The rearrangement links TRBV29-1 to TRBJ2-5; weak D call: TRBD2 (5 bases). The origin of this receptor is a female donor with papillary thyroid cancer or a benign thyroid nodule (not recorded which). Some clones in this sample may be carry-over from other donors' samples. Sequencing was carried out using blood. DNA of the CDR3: TGCAGCGTCTCAGACCCCAGAGGGTACCAAGAGACCCAGTACTTC. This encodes CSVSDPRGYQETQYF.